The entry below describes one T cell receptor beta chain. What this receptor recognizes is not known. Per-nucleotide qualities are absent, and no much larger clonotype sits a single base away. The CDR3 runs 16 residues from the cysteine to the phenylalanine. This entry keeps only the CDR3 DNA: 48 bases, framed from base 1. Germline trimming: 6 bases from V, 5 bases from J; junction bases outside gene matches: 14. CDR1 and CDR2, per the germline V gene, are MDHEN and SYDVKM. The data belong to a study of blood T cell repertoires in COVID-19 (dated by TCRdb to about 2020). Background on the whole study: The collaborator samples originated in the United States, Italy and Spain and spanned the acute and convalescent phases of COVID-19. The dataset comprised deeply sampled blood TCRbeta repertoires from subjects exposed to, actively infected with, or recovered from COVID-19. Sample metadata almost always included a de-identified subject ID, COVID-19 status, age in years and sex. HLA class I and class II types, where available, came from metadata supplied by the sample provider rather than from assay-based typing. The prospective study material was composed of cDNA or gDNA derived from T cells, B-cell-depleted T cells, or PBMCs. The repertoires were released in a freely available public database meant as a resource for research on the immune response to SARS-CoV-2. Samples were obtained from the ongoing ImmuneRACE study (first 160 participants) and from about 1,300 subjects provided by 6 global collaborators.

TCRbeta CDR3 regions were amplified from genomic DNA by means of the immunoSEQ Assay, a bias-controlled multiplex PCR. Processing in the source paper ran as follows. The number of nucleated cells in each sample was estimated by amplification of reference gene primers within the assay. Sequence reads were collapsed and filtered to measure the absolute abundance of every unique TCRbeta CDR3 rearrangement. For each sample, productive Simpson clonality was calculated as the square root of Simpson's diversity index over productive rearrangements. As stored in TCRdb, this immuneACCESS dataset retains in-frame rearrangements with V and J assigned. A fraction of the clones does not appear; measured against another copy, unresolved V genes explain less than half of the discrepancy, and the remainder lacks a known reason. V and J calls and clone size are copied from that table; D and trimming were computed from the DNA. The sample yields approximately 140,000 clones; around 87% were counted once. 13% of the sample is in the top ten clones.

At one collaborating source in Seattle, patients were enrolled during active infection and were followed longitudinally through the course of disease. Each collaborating institution followed its own protocols to collect whole blood in K2EDTA tubes. For TCRbeta analysis, collaborator samples were shipped as frozen whole blood, as isolated PBMCs, or as DNA extracted from either sample type. Results and caveats for the whole study, not just this receptor: How much clinical and demographic metadata was included differed by source and by participant, and the metadata was provided uncurated.

The source material was peripheral blood. The chain links TRBV28 with TRBJ2-7; TRBD2 aligns with 9 central bases. The sequence was collected from a young man with COVID-19, enrolled during active disease. The CDR3 reads CASSTASGKAKDEQYF. The DNA sequence is TGTGCCAGCAGCACAGCTAGCGGGAAGGCGAAGGACGAGCAGTACTTC.